The sample holds many counts of the clone carrying this T cell receptor beta chain. The antigen is undetermined. Sequencing ends 3 residues short of the CDR3 end; the germline J gene provides the rest. Sequencing input was equivalent genomic DNA from CVID and controls. Generated by immunoSEQ multiplex PCR, the TCRdb table keeps only in-frame clones and is missing some. The sample holds tens of thousands of clones, and no clone turns up only once. The germline CDR1 and CDR2 sequences are SQVTM and ANQGSEA. There are 11 residues in the CDR3. The germline V and J ends were trimmed by 4 bases and 5 bases, with 5 bases remaining between them. This record comes from a study of T cell clonality in common variable immunodeficiency. Broader study findings: TCRbeta clonality was increased in CVID versus healthy controls. Reportedly, TCR beta sequences from common variable immunodeficiency showed fewer deletions and N-nucleotide insertions.

The source material was peripheral blood mononuclear cells. The chain employs TRBV29-1 and TRBJ1-4; D uncertain. This sequence was found in a person aged 18-70 years in good health. CDR3: CSVASNEKLFF. The CDR3 bases that were read are TGCAGCGTTGCTTCCAATGAAAAA.